This entry lists 2 T cell receptor beta chains sequenced from one sample in a study of T cell repertoires in cytomegalovirus infection. One entry per CDR3 protein results from TCRdb running MiXCR on the reads. Of 250,000 to 300,000 distinct CDR3 sequences in the sample, 8% to 9.5% were seen once. Sequences were obtained from PBMCs. These receptors were collected from a human donor in good health (CMV status not recorded). Some clones in this sample may be carry-over from other donors' samples.

This clonotype was seen ten or more times. The V call is TRBV19, the J call TRBJ2-3; 10 bases map to TRBD2. The CDR3 has 15 residues. Germline V gene data show CDR1 as LNHDA and CDR2 as SQIVND (reference sequence). Trimming removed 6 bases from V and 5 bases from J; junction bases left unmatched: 8. CDR3 in amino acids: CASRRLSGGEDTQYF. CDR3 nucleotide sequence: TGTGCCAGTAGGCGGTTGAGCGGGGGGGAAGATACGCAGTATTTT.

This clonotype was observed at least ten times. In nucleotides, the CDR3 is TGTGCCAGCAGCACAAAGGCGGGAGGGGGAGCTTACGAGCAGTACTTC. Its translation: CASSTKAGGGAYEQYF. The chain couples TRBV7-2 to TRBJ2-7; TRBD2 matches 9 bases. CDR3 length equals 16 residues. V gave up 5 bases and J gave up 4 bases; unmatched junction bases: 12. Germline-derived CDR1 and CDR2 are SGHTA and FQGNSA.